This TCR beta chain was obtained from a study of T cells in Graves' hyperthyroidism and ophthalmopathy. Study outcomes and limitations: Ophthalmopathy cases were set apart from stable hyperthyroidism by a 13 V-J model. Within blood appeared most thyroid clonotypes that had expanded above 0.001.

RNA transcripts yielded amplified TCR beta CDR3 regions. A first-round RT-PCR of the TCR CDR3 used the HTBI primer set. One entry per CDR3 protein, called by TCRdb with MiXCR from the multiplex PCR reads. The sample has hundreds of thousands of distinct CDR3 sequences, roughly 25% seen once. Only a few counts were recorded for this clonotype. Its antigen is not known. The CDR3 covers 18 residues. Germline loops: CDR1 LNHNV, CDR2 YYDKDF (reference sequence). V was shortened by 0 bases and J by 3 bases, with 18 bases between the two germline ends. Disease lasting under 3 months, a NOSPECS grade of at least 4, and a Clinical Activity Score of at least 3 were features of the ophthalmopathy patients. Orbital computed tomography and thyroid ultrasound, together with serum TRAb and thyroxine and clinical symptoms, were used for diagnoses.

This sequence originates from a woman in her 30s with Graves' ophthalmopathy. V gene TRBV15 combines with J gene TRBJ1-5; possibly TRBD1 for D (5 bases). Material: blood. The DNA for the CDR3 is TGTGCCACCAGCAGAGAAACAAGTTTTAGACAGATCAATCAGCCCCAGCATTTT. The encoded protein is CATSRETSFRQINQPQHF.